A single sample gave rise to the 30 T cell receptor beta chains below, sequenced in a study of cytomegalovirus exposure and HLA in healthy donors. It was with 60 Vbeta and 13 Jbeta primers that the PCR ran. Profiling relied on immunoSEQ multiplex PCR, and the TCRdb table lists in-frame clones only, not all of them. The sample gives over 250,000 clones, roughly 85% of which show up once; 4% is in the top ten. Sample: PBMCs. All receptors derive from a man aged 35 to 55 in good health and CMV-seropositive.

V is TRBV11-1 and J is TRBJ2-7; 7 nucleotides agree with TRBD1. Germline CDR1 reads SGHAT; CDR2 reads FQDESV (reference sequence). The CDR3 covers 13 residues. Trimming at V came to 5 bases and at J to 3 bases, leaving 4 bases not matched to a gene. CDR3 in amino acids: CASSRNRGYEQYF. The CDR3 DNA is TGTGCCAGCAGCCGAAACAGGGGCTACGAGCAGTACTTC. Combining the CDR3 with reference TRBV11-1 and TRBJ2-7 gives the whole variable domain EAEVAQSPRYKITEKSQAVAFWCDPISGHATLYWYRQILGQGPELLVQFQDESVVDDSQLPKDRFSAERLKGVDSTLKIQPAELGDSAMYLCASSRNRGYEQYFGPGTRLTVT.

The V gene is TRBV28, the J gene TRBJ2-7, with 8 nucleotides matching TRBD1. J was trimmed by 5 bases and V by 1 base; bases with no gene match: 10. The CDR3 loop spans 16 amino acids. Per the germline V gene, CDR1 is MDHEN and CDR2 is SYDVKM. For the CDR3, the DNA is TGTGCCAGCAGTTTATTATCAGGGGGCGGACCGAACGAGCAGTACTTC. It translates to CASSLLSGGGPNEQYF.

This chain uses TRBV29-1 with TRBJ2-7; tentative D call: TRBD2 (5 bases). The V gene's germline CDR1 is SQVTM and CDR2 ANQGSEA. This CDR3 is 11 amino acids long. V was clipped by 5 bases and J by 4 bases, with 9 bases between them. Here the CDR3 reads CSVQAGYEQYF. In nucleotides, the CDR3 is TGCAGCGTTCAGGCGGGTTACGAGCAGTACTTC.

The chain uses TRBV19 and TRBJ1-2; possibly TRBD1 for D (6 bases). The germline gives CDR1 LNHDA, CDR2 SQIVND (reference sequence). This CDR3 comprises 13 residues. Trimming removed 7 bases from V and 4 bases from J, with 13 bases in between. In nucleotides, the CDR3 is TGTGCCAGTAAAACTGGACAGCTCTATGGCTACACCTTC. This encodes CASKTGQLYGYTF.

As concerns this clone: Other DNA sequences of this sample code for an identical CDR3. The chain has TRBV6-5 and TRBJ2-7; 11 nucleotides line up with TRBD2. The CDR3 extends over 15 amino acids. Looked up from germline, CDR1 is MNHEY and CDR2 is SVGAGI. V lost 5 bases, J lost 1 base, and 4 bases stayed unmatched. The CDR3 loop reads CASSRLAGGSYEQYF. CDR3 DNA sequence: TGTGCCAGCAGTCGCTTAGCGGGAGGGTCCTACGAGCAGTACTTC.

The chain uses TRBV28 and TRBJ2-7, with a possible D match to TRBD1 (6 bases). CDR1 and CDR2 from the germline V gene are MDHEN and SYDVKM. Trimming pared 6 bases from V and 7 bases from J, leaving 22 bases between. The CDR3 runs 15 residues. The CDR3 protein is CASSQFGGLPREQYF. The CDR3 bases are TGTGCCAGCAGCCAATTTGGGGGCCTCCCTCGGGAGCAGTACTTC. Full variable domain (remainder filled in from reference TRBV28 and TRBJ2-7): DVKVTQSSRYLVKRTGEKVFLECVQDMDHENMFWYRQDPGLGLRLIYFSYDVKMKEKGDIPEGYSVSREKKERFSLILESASTNQTSMYLCASSQFGGLPREQYFGPGTRLTVT.

The sample holds one count of this clone. J is TRBJ2-1 and V is TRBV28; 10 bases match TRBD2. This CDR3 spans 13 amino acids. Trimming cost V 10 bases and J 8 bases; bases outside gene matches: 8. Germline loops: CDR1 MDHEN, CDR2 SYDVKM. CDR3 bases: TGTGCCACCTGGCTAGCGGGAGTAGATGAGCAGTTCTTC. Amino acid sequence: CATWLAGVDEQFF.

The CDR3 region has the DNA TGTGCCAGCAGTTTATATATGGGCTACACTGAAGCTTTCTTT. Protein: CASSLYMGYTEAFF. The V gene is TRBV27, the J gene TRBJ1-1; D is unclear. V lost 1 base to trimming and J lost 3 bases, with 9 bases between them. Germline V lookup: CDR1 MNHEY, CDR2 SMNVEV (reference sequence). The CDR3 is 14 amino acids.

The chain links TRBV29-1 to TRBJ1-3; no definite D call. CDR1 is SQVTM, CDR2 ANQGSEA, per germline. CDR3 length: 18 residues. Trimming stripped 2 bases from V and 1 base from J, with 21 bases between. As DNA, the CDR3 is TGCAGCGTTGAACCCCGCTTTGGCAGTGTCCGATCTGGAAACACCATATATTTT. Translation: CSVEPRFGSVRSGNTIYF.

This sequence joins TRBV2 and TRBJ2-7; TRBD1 agrees at 9 bases. V was clipped by 2 bases and J by 7 bases; unmatched bases: 6. Germline V gives CDR1 SNHLY, CDR2 FYNNEI. The CDR3 contains 14 residues. The CDR3 nucleotides are TGTGCCAGCAGTGAATCGGACAGGGGTTGGGAGCAGTACTTC. Its protein is CASSESDRGWEQYF. Variable domain in full (rest from reference TRBV2 and TRBJ2-7): EPEVTQTPSHQVTQMGQEVILRCVPISNHLYFYWYRQILGQKVEFLVSFYNNEISEKSEIFDDQFSVERPDGSNFTLKIRSTKLEDSAMYFCASSESDRGWEQYFGPGTRLTVT.

V usage is TRBV6-1 and J usage is TRBJ2-7; 10 bases are a match to TRBD1. The J segment lost 1 base and the V segment lost 4 bases, leaving 4 bases of the junction unmatched. Germline-derived CDR1 and CDR2 are MNHNS and SASEGT. The CDR3 is 15 residues long. The CDR3 reads CASSGDRGPSYEQYF. CDR3 in DNA: TGTGCCAGCAGTGGAGACAGGGGGCCTTCCTACGAGCAGTACTTC.

The chain uses TRBV28 and TRBJ2-1; no clear D. Trimming cost V 1 base and J 2 bases, with 9 bases left between them. The CDR3 is made up of 15 amino acids. Germline CDR1 reads MDHEN; CDR2 reads SYDVKM. The CDR3: CASSLFAITYNEQFF. In nucleotides, the CDR3 is TGTGCCAGCAGTTTATTCGCGATTACCTACAATGAGCAGTTCTTC.

This chain joins TRBV7-9 and TRBJ1-2; tentative D call: TRBD1 (5 bases). Germline-derived CDR1 and CDR2 are SEHNR and FQNEAQ (reference sequence). The CDR3 runs 16 residues. Deletions cut 4 bases from V and 3 bases from J, with 18 bases between. This CDR3 reads CASSSSTTAKDYGYTF. In DNA, the CDR3 is TGTGCCAGCAGCTCCTCTACGACAGCGAAAGACTATGGCTACACCTTC.

This chain links TRBV7-8 with TRBJ1-2; D remains ambiguous. The germline V gene has CDR1 SGHVS and CDR2 FQNEAQ. The length of the CDR3 is 13 residues. V lost 1 base to trimming and J lost 8 bases, with 11 bases between them. In nucleotides, the CDR3 is TGTGCCAGCAGCTTAGTAGCCCTCGGGGGCTACACCTTC. This gives the protein CASSLVALGGYTF.

V is TRBV7-2 and J is TRBJ2-1, with 8 bases aligning to TRBD2. The CDR3 is 12 residues long. V lost 1 base to trimming and J lost 13 bases; unmatched junction nucleotides: 3. The germline gives CDR1 SGHTA, CDR2 FQGNSA. The CDR3: CASSLGLAGQFF. In nucleotides, the CDR3 is TGTGCCAGCAGCTTAGGGCTAGCGGGCCAGTTCTTC.

V is TRBV5-6 and J is TRBJ2-1; 9 bases map to TRBD2. There are 15 residues in the CDR3. From germline, CDR1 is SGHDT and CDR2 YYEEEE. The ends lost 2 bases at V and 0 bases at J; junction bases unmatched: 0. DNA for the CDR3: TGTGCCAGCAGCTTTAGCGGGAGCTCCTACAATGAGCAGTTCTTC. Translation gives CASSFSGSSYNEQFF.

This clone occurred once. This rearrangement joins TRBV6-5 to TRBJ2-2, with D hard to call. There are 13 residues in the CDR3. Deletions cut 4 bases from V and 5 bases from J, with 8 bases between. Germline V lookup: CDR1 MNHEY, CDR2 SVGAGI. The CDR3 region has the DNA TGTGCCAGCAGTTCTATCCCGACCGGGGAGCTGTTTTTT. This codes for CASSSIPTGELFF.

The rearrangement uses TRBV28 and TRBJ2-2; 9 positions match TRBD1. CDR1 is MDHEN, CDR2 SYDVKM, per germline. J lost 5 bases, V lost 6 bases, and 4 bases had no gene match. The CDR3 loop spans 14 amino acids. CDR3 sequence (DNA): TGTGCCAGCAGCTTGGACAGGGGAACCGGGGAGCTGTTTTTT. It specifies CASSLDRGTGELFF.

This sequence joins TRBV2 and TRBJ2-3, with D possibly being TRBD2 (6 bases). Trimming cost V 6 bases and J 6 bases, with 13 bases left between them. Germline V gene data show CDR1 as SNHLY and CDR2 as FYNNEI. The CDR3 totals 13 residues. This chain's CDR3 is CASRRGVGDTQYF. For the CDR3, the DNA is TGTGCCAGCAGACGCGGGGTCGGGGATACGCAGTATTTT. Using reference TRBV2 and TRBJ2-3 for the parts outside the CDR3, the full variable domain is EPEVTQTPSHQVTQMGQEVILRCVPISNHLYFYWYRQILGQKVEFLVSFYNNEISEKSEIFDDQFSVERPDGSNFTLKIRSTKLEDSAMYFCASRRGVGDTQYFGPGTRLTVL.

The genes are TRBV15 and TRBJ2-7; 9 bases map to TRBD1. Germline V lookup: CDR1 LNHNV, CDR2 YYDKDF (reference sequence). Trimming removed 1 base from V and 6 bases from J; junction bases left unmatched: 13. The length of the CDR3 is 17 residues. CDR3 in amino acids: CATSRGGPGTGYGEQYF. The CDR3 DNA reads TGTGCCACCAGCAGAGGCGGCCCCGGGACAGGGTACGGCGAGCAGTACTTC. Complete variable domain (other parts from reference TRBV15 and TRBJ2-7): DAMVIQNPRYQVTQFGKPVTLSCSQTLNHNVMYWYQQKSSQAPKLLFHYYDKDFNNEADTPDNFQSRRPNTSFCFLDIRSPGLGDTAMYLCATSRGGPGTGYGEQYFGPGTRLTVT.

The V call is TRBV10-1, the J call TRBJ2-7; D might be TRBD2 (6 bases). There are 16 residues in the CDR3. Germline CDR1 reads WNHNN; CDR2 reads SYGVQD (reference sequence). V was pared by 2 bases and J by 0 bases, with 14 bases between. As DNA, the CDR3 is TGCGCCAGCAGTGAGATAGGTAGCGGCAACTCCTACGAGCAGTACTTC. Translated: CASSEIGSGNSYEQYF.

The V call is TRBV29-1, the J call TRBJ1-1; D is possibly TRBD1 (5 bases). The CDR3 contains 15 residues. V lost 6 bases and J 4 bases, leaving 21 bases between the germline ends. Germline CDR1 is SQVTM and CDR2 is ANQGSEA. The CDR3 protein is CSVASQDSFPTEAFF. The CDR3 region has the DNA TGCAGCGTCGCTTCACAGGATTCTTTCCCCACTGAAGCTTTCTTT.

The chain employs TRBV6-5 and TRBJ1-2, with 7 positions matching TRBD1. V lost 0 bases to trimming and J lost 7 bases; unmatched junction nucleotides: 2. The length of the CDR3 is 13 residues. Germline assignment: CDR1 MNHEY and CDR2 SVGAGI. The DNA for the CDR3 is TGTGCCAGCAGTTACTCGAGACAGGGTGGCTACACCTTC. This translates into CASSYSRQGGYTF.

V gene TRBV7-3 combines with J gene TRBJ1-2; D call uncertain. Germline V CDR1 and CDR2: SGHTA, FQGTGA. The V end lost 5 bases, the J end lost 6 bases, and 13 bases lay between the germline ends. This CDR3 has 13 amino acids. This CDR3 is CASSAHPLDGYTF. The CDR3 DNA sequence: TGTGCCAGCAGCGCCCATCCGTTAGATGGCTACACCTTC.

The rearrangement joins TRBV27 to TRBJ1-5, with D unclear. V lost 4 bases, J lost 2 bases, and 9 bases lay in between. The germline V gene has CDR1 MNHEY and CDR2 SMNVEV (reference sequence). This CDR3 is built from 14 residues. The CDR3 DNA reads as TGTGCCAGCAGTTCCCCATTCCGCAATCAGCCCCAGCATTTT. This encodes CASSSPFRNQPQHF.

The chain joins TRBV6-6 to TRBJ2-1; D possibly corresponds to TRBD2 (6 bases). Germline-derived CDR1 and CDR2 are MNHNY and SVGAGI (reference sequence). The CDR3 is made up of 11 amino acids. V was pared by 6 bases and J by 9 bases, with 9 bases between. DNA of the CDR3: TGTGCCAGCAGCCTTAGCGGTGAGCAGTTCTTC. Encoded protein: CASSLSGEQFF.

V usage is TRBV7-8 and J usage is TRBJ2-1; 11 nucleotides match TRBD2. V lost 5 bases and J lost 9; bases outside the gene matches: 9. CDR1 and CDR2 from the germline V gene are SGHVS and FQNEAQ. This CDR3 is built from 15 residues. The CDR3, as DNA: TGTGCCAGCAGCGTAACTAGCGGGAGCCGGGTTGAGCAGTTCTTC. Protein product: CASSVTSGSRVEQFF.

The chain carries TRBV5-1 and TRBJ2-7; 11 bases align to TRBD1. CDR3 length: 15 amino acids. Looked up from germline, CDR1 is SGHRS and CDR2 is YFSETQ. V dropped 4 bases and J dropped 2; count of bases not matched to a gene: 5. The CDR3 reads CASSIGTGGTYEQYF. The CDR3 region has the DNA TGCGCCAGCAGCATCGGGACAGGGGGAACCTACGAGCAGTACTTC.

The V call is TRBV6-5, the J call TRBJ2-3; 12 nucleotides line up with TRBD2. The length of the CDR3 is 16 residues. Per the germline V gene, CDR1 is MNHEY and CDR2 is SVGAGI. Unmatched junction bases numbered 3, after V lost 0 bases and J lost 5 bases. CDR3 amino acids: CASSYSTSGRRDTQYF. In nucleotides, the CDR3 is TGTGCCAGCAGTTACTCGACTAGCGGGAGAAGAGATACGCAGTATTTT.

This sequence joins TRBV29-1 and TRBJ1-2; 10 positions match TRBD1. Germline trimming cut 0 bases from V and 3 bases from J; bases unmatched to any gene: 10. This CDR3 is built from 17 residues. The germline CDR1 and CDR2 sequences are SQVTM and ANQGSEA. CDR3 nucleotides: TGCAGCGTTGAAGAGGGGAAAGGGGACAGGGGAGACTATGGCTACACCTTC. Translated, it gives CSVEEGKGDRGDYGYTF.